This note documents a single T cell receptor beta chain sequence. Its cognate antigen is unknown. The data are from a study of cytomegalovirus exposure and HLA in healthy donors. Study-level results: Highly shared variants forming one cluster were likely a sequencing artifact.

The CDR3 is 12 residues long. Trimming cost V 3 bases and J 10 bases; bases outside gene matches: 2. The V gene's germline CDR1 is MRHNA and CDR2 SNTAGT. Use of 60 Vbeta and 13 Jbeta primers characterized the PCR. Method: immunoSEQ multiplex PCR; TCRdb's copy keeps in-frame clones and lacks some. This sample's table has some 120,000 clones. V and J are TRBV6-4 and TRBJ2-1; 8 bases match TRBD2. The sequence derives from a man between 25 and 39 years old in good health and CMV-seronegative. The sample was PBMCs. The CDR3 protein is CASSEVAGEQFF. In DNA form, the CDR3 reads TGTGCCAGCAGTGAGGTAGCGGGGGAGCAGTTCTTC.